A selection of T cell receptor beta chains follows, all from one sample in a study of response to subunit inactivated influenza vaccine. Each CDR3 protein gets one entry after TCRdb re-called the RT-PCR reads with MiXCR. The sample has around 850,000 distinct CDR3 sequences, around 18% seen once; the top ten hold roughly a tenth. This material consisted of PBMCs from blood, taken 4 to 6 days after vaccination. The receptors shown here come from a man in his fifties who received an inactivated influenza vaccine. Each CDR3 is given with its conserved first and last residue. The order of the fields is V gene, J gene, CDR3 protein.

TRBV7-3,TRBJ2-5,CASSSVGYQETQYF
TRBV29-1,TRBJ1-2,CSVEGENGYTF
TRBV7-2,TRBJ2-1,CASSRGGRAGNEQFF
TRBV24-1,TRBJ2-2,CATSDPGRTGRLFF
TRBV12-3/TRBV12-4,TRBJ1-5,CASNKWGGSNQPQHF
TRBV28,TRBJ2-7,CASSLQRYEQYF
TRBV5-1,TRBJ2-2,CASSFQGGENTGELFF
TRBV7-2,TRBJ2-6,CASSLLVGANVLTF
TRBV29-1,TRBJ1-1,CSVERGRGTEAFF
TRBV20-1,TRBJ2-3,CSVRGRTDTQYF
TRBV7-2,TRBJ2-1,CASSLGGLGSNEQFF